These T cell receptor beta chains were read from a single sample in a study of shared clonotypes between healthy human individuals. Libraries were prepared by immunoSEQ multiplex PCR; TCRdb keeps only in-frame clonotypes and omits some of them. The sample carries approximately 1,000,000 clones, approximately 75% recorded once. Material for sequencing was memory CD4+ T cells from PBMCs. These receptors all come from a man between 18 and 29 years old in good health. Some clones in this sample may be carry-over from other donors' samples. Both conserved end residues are part of each CDR3. A D gene is named only where the DNA matches it firmly. For some rows the clone size is stated as once, few or many, or as a class when expanded; others skip it.

D gene,J gene,V gene,clone size,CDR3 DNA,CDR3 protein
-,TRBJ2-7,TRBV28,-,TGTGCCAGCACTTCGGGTTACGAGCAGTACTTC,CASTSGYEQYF
TRBD1,TRBJ2-7,TRBV7-9,once,TGTGCCAGCAGCCCTCCGGGACAGGGAGACTCCTACGAGCAGTACTTC,CASSPPGQGDSYEQYF
-,TRBJ2-7,TRBV28,-,TGTGCCAGCCTCCGGGAAAATGCGGGTGAGCAGTACTTC,CASLRENAGEQYF
TRBD1,TRBJ1-3,TRBV4-1,once,TGCGCCAGCAGCCAAGATCCCTGGACAGGGTCTGGAAACACCATATATTTT,CASSQDPWTGSGNTIYF
-,TRBJ1-5,TRBV6-1,few,TGTGCCAGCCAATTTGCAGGGGACCAGCCCCAGCATTTT,CASQFAGDQPQHF
TRBD2,TRBJ2-1,TRBV15,-,TGTGCCACCAGCACCAGGACAGGGACTAGCGGGAGCTCCTACAATGAGCAGTTCTTC,CATSTRTGTSGSSYNEQFF
-,TRBJ2-7,TRBV9,-,TGTGCCAGCAGCGTGCGGGACAGTACCTACGAGCAGTACTTC,CASSVRDSTYEQYF
-,TRBJ2-3,TRBV6-4,-,TGTGCCAGCAGTGACCCTACTCCGGGACCCTCATGTACGCAGTATTTT,CASSDPTPGPSCTQYF
TRBD1,TRBJ2-6,TRBV10-3,-,TGTGCCATCAGTGTTGGGACAGGGGGAGCTGGGGCCAACGTCCTGACTTTC,CAISVGTGGAGANVLTF
-,TRBJ2-2,TRBV10-3,-,TGTGCCACTTCAGGGGAGGGGACCGGGGAGCTGTTTTTT,CATSGEGTGELFF
-,TRBJ1-6,TRBV4-1,-,TGCGCCAGCAGCCTGGGACTTCCGAGGGGTAATTCACCCCTCCACTTT,CASSLGLPRGNSPLHF
-,TRBJ2-7,TRBV9,-,TGTGCCAGCAGCTTCCAGGGGTCCCACGAGCAGTACTTC,CASSFQGSHEQYF
-,TRBJ1-2,TRBV27,few,TGTGCCAGCAGTTTGGACAGCGTTAGCTATGGCTACACCTTC,CASSLDSVSYGYTF
-,TRBJ2-7,TRBV7-9,-,TGTGCCAGCAGCTTGAGGGACGAGCAGTACTTC,CASSLRDEQYF
TRBD2,TRBJ2-3,TRBV5-1,few,TGCGCCAGCAGCTTCAGTAGCGGGAGGTTTTCAGATACGCAGTATTTT,CASSFSSGRFSDTQYF
-,TRBJ2-2,TRBV6-1,-,TGTGCCAGCAGTGAACGGGGTCATATACCCGGGGAGCTGTTTTTT,CASSERGHIPGELFF
-,TRBJ1-2,TRBV7-8,-,TGTGCCAGCAGCTTAGAACCGCGGCAGGCTGGCTACACCTTC,CASSLEPRQAGYTF
TRBD2,TRBJ2-1,TRBV28,-,TGTGCCAGCAGTTCACTGGGGACTAGCGGGAGCAATGAGCAGTTCTTC,CASSSLGTSGSNEQFF
-,TRBJ2-1,TRBV28,-,TGTGCCAGCGGGCCGAGACGGGTGACTGCTTACAATGAGCAGTTCTTC,CASGPRRVTAYNEQFF